The next 22 T cell receptor beta chains were all read from a single sample in a study of control samples from healthy donors and cancer patients. This table comes from immunoSEQ multiplex PCR, and its TCRdb copy is limited to in-frame clones, with some not included. Among 85,000 to 95,000 clones listed, about nine tenths were seen once. Source material: blood. The source is a woman in her thirties in good health.

The chain combines TRBV29-1 with TRBJ1-1, with D possibly being TRBD1 (5 bases). CDR1 and CDR2 (germline): SQVTM, ANQGSEA. V dropped 7 bases and J dropped 0 bases, with 18 bases sitting between them. The CDR3 spans 15 residues. The CDR3 here is CSGLGGISMNTEAFF. The CDR3 region has the DNA TGCAGCGGGTTGGGGGGGATCTCCATGAACACTGAAGCTTTCTTT.

This clone appeared a single time. This chain uses TRBV28 with TRBJ1-5, with D perhaps matching TRBD1 (5 bases). The CDR3 has 15 amino acids. Trimming left V 5 bases short and J 2 bases short, with 13 bases between. The germline CDR1 and CDR2 sequences are MDHEN and SYDVKM. In DNA form, the CDR3 reads TGTGCCAGCAGTCCCCAGGGTCGGCGCAATCAGCCCCAGCATTTT. This translates into CASSPQGRRNQPQHF. Supplemented by reference TRBV28 and TRBJ1-5, the full variable domain reads DVKVTQSSRYLVKRTGEKVFLECVQDMDHENMFWYRQDPGLGLRLIYFSYDVKMKEKGDIPEGYSVSREKKERFSLILESASTNQTSMYLCASSPQGRRNQPQHFGDGTRLSIL.

The J gene is TRBJ2-1, the V gene TRBV27; 9 nucleotides match TRBD2. CDR3 length equals 14 residues. Germline CDR1 MNHEY, CDR2 SMNVEV (reference sequence). With 5 bases clipped from V and 5 bases from J, the junction kept 4 bases outside the gene matches. The CDR3 sequence: CASSPRTSDNEQFF. Here the CDR3 DNA reads TGTGCCAGCAGTCCACGGACTAGCGACAATGAGCAGTTCTTC.

DNA for the CDR3: TGCGCCAGCAGCGGTGGGGACAGGGGGCGTTTTCGTCGCAATGAGCAGTTCTTC. Translation gives CASSGGDRGRFRRNEQFF. The chain has TRBV5-1 and TRBJ2-1; 12 bases are shared with TRBD1. Germline V gene sequence: CDR1 SGHRS, CDR2 YFSETQ. The V gene end was trimmed by 4 bases and the J gene end by 6 bases; junction bases not matched to a gene: 14. This CDR3 has 18 residues.

This sequence joins TRBV5-1 and TRBJ1-1, with 8 positions matching TRBD1. Germline CDR1 SGHRS, CDR2 YFSETQ. This CDR3 spans 15 amino acids. Trimming removed 3 bases from V and 2 bases from J; junction bases left unmatched: 6. This CDR3 reads CASSSRTGKNTEAFF. The CDR3 DNA reads TGCGCCAGCAGCTCAAGGACAGGGAAAAACACTGAAGCTTTCTTT.

V is TRBV4-1 and J is TRBJ1-6, with a weak D call TRBD1 (6 bases). CDR1 and CDR2 from the germline V gene are MGHRA and YSYEKL. V was clipped by 4 bases and J by 4 bases, with 14 bases between them. The CDR3 consists of 16 residues. CDR3 in DNA: TGCGCCAGCAGCCCACCACAGGGACGGTATAATTCACCCCTCCACTTT. Translation gives CASSPPQGRYNSPLHF.

This chain uses TRBV7-9 with TRBJ1-4; TRBD1 is a possible D gene (5 bases). Germline CDR1 and CDR2: SEHNR and FQNEAQ (reference sequence). The length of the CDR3 is 17 residues. V lost 1 base to trimming and J lost 4 bases, with 16 bases between them. DNA of the CDR3: TGTGCCAGCAGCTTAGGATTTGGCGGGGGGTATAATGAAAAACTGTTTTTT. The encoded protein is CASSLGFGGGYNEKLFF. The whole variable domain, filled in from reference TRBV7-9 and TRBJ1-4, reads DTGVSQNPRHKITKRGQNVTFRCDPISEHNRLYWYRQTLGQGPEFLTYFQNEAQLEKSRLLSDRFSAERPKGSFSTLEIQRTEQGDSAMYLCASSLGFGGGYNEKLFFGSGTQLSVL.

The chain employs TRBV5-1 and TRBJ2-7; no definite D call. Trimming stripped 6 bases from V and 2 bases from J, with 12 bases between. Per germline, CDR1 SGHRS and CDR2 YFSETQ. The CDR3 runs to 13 residues. CDR3 coding DNA: TGCGCCAGCAACCGTGGGGATCCCTACGAGCAGTACTTC. Translated: CASNRGDPYEQYF.

On this clone: One end of the junction does not line up with germline, which may come from a read error. V gene TRBV3-1 (or the pseudogene TRBV3-2) combines with J gene TRBJ2-2; D possibly corresponds to TRBD2 (5 bases). This CDR3 contains 12 residues. Germline-derived CDR1 and CDR2 are LGHDT and YNNKEL (reference sequence). The CDR3 loop is CASSQDHRGAVF. DNA for the CDR3: TGTGCCAGCAGCCAAGATCACCGGGGAGCTGTTTTT.

The genes are TRBV6-5 and TRBJ1-1, with a possible D match to TRBD1 (5 bases). The CDR3 runs 14 residues. Germline CDR1 reads MNHEY; CDR2 reads SVGAGI. V was clipped by 5 bases and J by 3 bases, with 13 bases between them. CDR3 residues: CASSPGTAYTEAFF. In nucleotides, the CDR3 is TGTGCCAGCAGTCCCGGGACGGCCTACACTGAAGCTTTCTTT.

CDR3: CASSLSDNYGYTF. In DNA form, the CDR3 reads TGTGCCAGCAGCCTATCAGACAACTATGGCTACACCTTC. The chain couples TRBV14 to TRBJ1-2; unclear D gene. The V and J ends lost 4 bases and 2 bases respectively, with 8 bases between them. This CDR3 contains 13 residues. Germline V CDR1 and CDR2: SGHDN, FVKESK.

The chain links TRBV11-3 to TRBJ2-7; TRBD2 agrees at 10 bases. Trimming removed 2 bases from V and 2 bases from J; junction bases left unmatched: 3. The CDR3 runs to 15 residues. The germline V gene has CDR1 SGHNT and CDR2 YENEEA. CDR3 in DNA: TGTGCCAGCAGCTTATCAGCGGGGGGGACCTACGAGCAGTACTTC. Translated: CASSLSAGGTYEQYF.

V is TRBV25-1 and J is TRBJ2-7; the D gene could be TRBD1 or TRBD2 (5 bases each). Trimming cost V 5 bases and J 3 bases, with 14 bases left between them. The CDR3 is 14 amino acids. Germline assignment: CDR1 MGHDK and CDR2 SYGVNS. CDR3 sequence reads: CASSKGEWGYEQYF. The CDR3 DNA reads as TGTGCCAGCAGTAAAGGGGAGTGGGGCTACGAGCAGTACTTC.

V gene TRBV9 combines with J gene TRBJ1-4; 8 nucleotides line up with TRBD1. The trim removed 3 bases at V and 10 bases at J, leaving 8 bases unmatched. Germline V gene sequence: CDR1 SGDLS, CDR2 YYNGEE. The CDR3 runs 14 residues. The CDR3 DNA reads TGTGCCAGCAGCGCCACAGGGGGGGGAGGAAAACTGTTTTTT. This encodes CASSATGGGGKLFF.

The J gene is TRBJ1-2, the V gene TRBV27; perhaps TRBD1 as D (5 bases). This CDR3 is built from 16 residues. V lost 3 bases and J lost 6, with 20 bases in between. CDR1 and CDR2 from the germline V gene are MNHEY and SMNVEV (reference sequence). The CDR3 protein is CASSFFHGTTPDGYTF. Written as DNA, the CDR3 is TGTGCCAGCAGTTTTTTCCACGGGACGACCCCAGATGGCTACACCTTC.

The chain has TRBV19 and TRBJ2-1; TRBD2 might be the D (5 bases). The CDR3 is 13 amino acids. Germline CDR1 and CDR2: LNHDA and SQIVND (reference sequence). V lost 6 bases and J lost 5, with 11 bases in between. DNA of the CDR3: TGTGCCAGTAGGAGTGGGAGACACAATGAGCAGTTCTTC. It is translated as CASRSGRHNEQFF.

The chain carries TRBV4-2 and TRBJ2-1; 7 nucleotides align to TRBD2. V shed 1 base and J 2 bases; nucleotides not matched to a gene: 2. CDR3 length equals 15 residues. Germline V gene data show CDR1 as LGHNA and CDR2 as YNFKEQ. The DNA of the CDR3 is TGTGCCAGCAGCCAAGGGGGAGGGGCCTACAATGAGCAGTTCTTC. It is translated as CASSQGGGAYNEQFF.

The chain recombines TRBV6-1 with TRBJ1-5; tentatively, D is TRBD1 (5 bases). The germline gives CDR1 MNHNS, CDR2 SASEGT. Deletions cut 3 bases from V and 1 base from J, with 7 bases between. The CDR3 spans 14 residues. DNA of the CDR3: TGTGCCAGCAGTGAGCAGGGAAGCAATCAGCCCCAGCATTTT. Amino acid sequence: CASSEQGSNQPQHF.

This rearrangement joins TRBV6-1 to TRBJ1-5, with a tentative D call TRBD1 (6 bases). The germline V gene has CDR1 MNHNS and CDR2 SASEGT. The CDR3 has 17 amino acids. Trimming took off 4 bases at V and 3 bases at J, with 19 bases between the two ends. The CDR3 DNA follows: TGTGCCAGCAGTGTCCCCCCACAGGGAGTTGTCAATCAGCCCCAGCATTTT. This encodes CASSVPPQGVVNQPQHF.

Only one count was recorded for this clone. The V and J genes are TRBV10-3 and TRBJ2-3; D might be TRBD2 (5 bases). V lost 3 bases and J 5 bases, leaving 12 bases between the germline ends. This CDR3 spans 14 amino acids. Looked up from germline, CDR1 is ENHRY and CDR2 is SYGVKD. The CDR3 sequence is CAISDRSEGDTQYF. DNA of the CDR3: TGTGCCATCAGTGACAGGTCAGAGGGAGATACGCAGTATTTT.

The genes are TRBV9 and TRBJ1-4; tentatively, D is TRBD1 (6 bases). Germline CDR1 is SGDLS and CDR2 is YYNGEE. The ends were cut back, 2 bases at V and 8 bases at J, with 19 bases in the middle. The CDR3 has 16 residues. As DNA, the CDR3 is TGTGCCAGCAGCGTTAGCTCTGGGGGGCGCGGAGAAAAACTGTTTTTT. Residues: CASSVSSGGRGEKLFF.

This chain joins TRBV9 and TRBJ1-1, with D uncertain. The CDR3 extends over 14 amino acids. Per the germline V gene, CDR1 is SGDLS and CDR2 is YYNGEE. Trimming removed 4 bases from V and 4 bases from J, with 14 bases in between. CDR3 in DNA: TGTGCCAGCAGCAAAGTGGCTGGGGTCACTGAAGCTTTCTTT. It specifies CASSKVAGVTEAFF.